This TCR beta chain was sequenced for a study of technical replicates of blood from a handful of donors. This clone has a single count. Some clones are missing from TCRdb's copy, which holds only in-frame ones; the method was immunoSEQ multiplex PCR. The table shows 60,000 to 65,000 clones, with about 92% occurring only once. This CDR3 is built from 13 residues. Germline V gives CDR1 SEHNR, CDR2 FQNEAQ (reference sequence). The TCR comes from a human donor in good health. Some clones in this sample may be carry-over from other donors' samples. V usage is TRBV7-9 and J usage is TRBJ2-1; possibly TRBD2 for D (5 bases). The sequenced sample consisted of PBMCs. DNA for the CDR3: TGTGCTACAACCGAGGGCGTAGGACGTGAGCAGTTCTTC. This codes for CATTEGVGREQFF.